The 28 T cell receptor beta chains reported below all come from one sample, sequenced in a study of OX40 agonist ivuxolimab in advanced cancers. The table came from immunoSEQ multiplex PCR; TCRdb's copy has only in-frame clones and leaves some out. The table records tens of thousands of clones, about 88% of them present only once. Sample: CD4+ or CD8+ T cells sorted from blood, taken in a trial of the OX40 agonist ivuxolimab. These receptors were taken from an adult with an advanced solid tumor such as melanoma, head and neck, liver or kidney cancer.

This chain joins TRBV7-9 and TRBJ1-1, with D unclear. V lost 0 bases and J 6 bases, leaving 8 bases between the germline ends. The CDR3 spans 13 residues. The germline gives CDR1 SEHNR, CDR2 FQNEAQ (reference sequence). CDR3: CASSLAVSAEAFF. In DNA, the CDR3 is TGTGCCAGCAGCTTAGCGGTGTCGGCTGAAGCTTTCTTT.

J is TRBJ2-7 and V is TRBV10-3; D is ambiguous. V lost 11 bases to trimming and J lost 3 bases, with 17 bases between them. The length of the CDR3 is 13 residues. Germline CDR1 is ENHRY and CDR2 is SYGVKD. The CDR3 DNA reads as TGTGCCTCGCGACCCAGTAATGACTACGAGCAGTACTTC. Its translation: CASRPSNDYEQYF.

The CDR3 spells CATSRDYGRGSGDEQFF. The CDR3 DNA is TGTGCCACCAGCAGAGATTACGGGAGAGGTTCGGGCGATGAGCAGTTCTTC. The chain couples TRBV15 to TRBJ2-1; TRBD2 is a possible D gene (6 bases). CDR3 length: 17 residues. In germline, CDR1 is LNHNV, CDR2 YYDKDF (reference sequence). V lost 0 bases, J lost 8 bases, and 20 bases lay in between.

The CDR3 region has the DNA TGTGCCAGCAGCCCTCTTCGGGGGGGGTCCTACAATGAGCAGTTCTTC. The encoded protein is CASSPLRGGSYNEQFF. This rearrangement joins TRBV14 to TRBJ2-1, with 8 bases fitting TRBD2. The V and J ends lost 4 bases and 1 base, in that order; junction bases with no gene match: 6. The germline gives CDR1 SGHDN, CDR2 FVKESK. This CDR3 has 16 residues.

V is TRBV18 and J is TRBJ2-1; 10 bases map to TRBD2. Germline V gene data show CDR1 as KGHSH and CDR2 as LQKENI. V gave up 4 bases and J gave up 3 bases; unmatched junction bases: 0. There are 14 residues in the CDR3. The CDR3 loop is CASSRTSGYNEQFF. The CDR3 DNA reads as TGTGCCAGCTCACGGACTAGCGGCTACAATGAGCAGTTCTTC.

The rearrangement uses TRBV7-6 and TRBJ2-6; TRBD1 matches at 9 bases. The CDR3 totals 15 residues. Germline-derived CDR1 and CDR2 are SGHVS and FNYEAQ. CDR3 protein: CATTGGFLGANVLTF. The CDR3 DNA reads as TGTGCTACCACAGGGGGCTTTTTGGGGGCCAACGTCCTGACTTTC.

J is TRBJ2-3 and V is TRBV6-1; D perhaps matches TRBD1 (5 bases). This CDR3 is 13 amino acids long. Germline loops: CDR1 MNHNS, CDR2 SASEGT. Trimming left V 5 bases short and J 6 bases short, with 12 bases between. The CDR3 protein is CASSRQPWDTQYF. In DNA form, the CDR3 reads TGTGCCAGCAGTAGACAGCCCTGGGATACGCAGTATTTT.

The chain is built from TRBV13 and TRBJ1-2; D gene uncertain. Germline CDR1 reads PRHDT; CDR2 reads FYEKMQ (reference sequence). The V gene lost 5 bases and the J gene lost 4 bases, with 17 bases spanning the gap. There are 15 residues in the CDR3. The CDR3: CASSPSVTVGYGYTF. In DNA form, the CDR3 reads TGTGCCAGCAGCCCCTCAGTAACGGTGGGCTATGGCTACACCTTC.

The chain employs TRBV27 and TRBJ1-5; D is perhaps TRBD1 (6 bases). The CDR3 runs 19 residues. Germline CDR1 reads MNHEY; CDR2 reads SMNVEV (reference sequence). The V end was cut by 5 bases, the J end by 5 bases, with 28 bases between. This CDR3 reads CASSKHPLDSLIGDQPQHF. CDR3 in DNA: TGTGCCAGCAGTAAACATCCCCTGGACAGTTTAATTGGGGATCAGCCCCAGCATTTT.

V and J are TRBV7-6 and TRBJ1-3, with D maybe TRBD1 (5 bases). The CDR3 runs 17 residues. Germline loops: CDR1 SGHVS, CDR2 FNYEAQ. The V end was cut by 2 bases, the J end by 4 bases, with 18 bases between. The CDR3 protein is CASSLNPISGSGNTIYF. In DNA form, the CDR3 reads TGTGCCAGCAGCTTAAACCCTATTTCAGGGTCCGGAAACACCATATATTTT.

In this sample, this clone turned up a few times. V usage is TRBV6-8 and J usage is TRBJ2-7, with D hard to call. The germline V gene has CDR1 MNHGY and CDR2 SAAAGT. CDR3 length equals 13 residues. Trimming cost V 5 bases and J 0 bases, with 8 bases left between them. In DNA form, the CDR3 reads TGTGCCAGCAGTGATGCCCTCTCCTACGAGCAGTACTTC. It specifies CASSDALSYEQYF.

The chain uses TRBV7-2 and TRBJ1-1; D ambiguous. Trimming removed 1 base at V and 11 bases at J, with 17 bases between. This CDR3 is built from 14 residues. The germline V gene has CDR1 SGHTA and CDR2 FQGNSA. DNA for the CDR3: TGTGCCAGCAGCTTAGGCGGCTTTACCCCTGTGGCTTTCTTT. Translated, it gives CASSLGGFTPVAFF.

The CDR3 sequence: CASSLIQGPTGELFF. In DNA form, the CDR3 reads TGTGCCAGCAGCCTGATACAGGGGCCCACCGGGGAGCTGTTTTTT. This chain links TRBV6-5 with TRBJ2-2, with 7 bases lining up with TRBD1. CDR3 size: 15 residues. Trimming removed 6 bases from V and 4 bases from J; junction bases left unmatched: 8. The germline gives CDR1 MNHEY, CDR2 SVGAGI.

The chain has TRBV19 and TRBJ2-7; 10 bases line up with TRBD1. The V gene's germline CDR1 is LNHDA and CDR2 SQIVND (reference sequence). The CDR3 sequence is 14 residues long. The ends lost 6 bases at V and 2 bases at J; junction bases unmatched: 4. The CDR3 coding sequence is TGTGCCAGTAGCAGGGACAGGGGTACCTACGAGCAGTACTTC. It is translated as CASSRDRGTYEQYF.

This clone came up once. This sequence joins TRBV11-3 and TRBJ2-1; a weak D match, TRBD1 (6 bases). This CDR3 spans 13 amino acids. Germline-derived CDR1 and CDR2 are SGHNT and YENEEA. Trimming took off 4 bases at V and 6 bases at J, with 10 bases between the two ends. CDR3 nucleotide sequence: TGTGCCAGCAGCTGGACACAGGGCAATGAGCAGTTCTTC. Its protein is CASSWTQGNEQFF.

The genes are TRBV14 and TRBJ2-2; D gene unclear. The CDR3 contains 14 residues. Between the trimmed V and J ends, which lost 0 bases and 5 bases, there was a span of 7 bases. Per the germline V gene, CDR1 is SGHDN and CDR2 is FVKESK. CDR3 DNA: TGTGCCAGCAGCCAAGATTTGCGGACCGGGGAGCTGTTTTTT. This codes for CASSQDLRTGELFF.

The chain employs TRBV18 and TRBJ2-1; a weak D match, TRBD1 (5 bases). Germline lookup yields CDR1 KGHSH and CDR2 LQKENI. The CDR3 extends over 16 amino acids. Between the trimmed V and J ends, which lost 3 bases and 7 bases, there was a span of 19 bases. The DNA for the CDR3 is TGTGCCAGCTCACCGCTCTCAGGGTTATTACAGAATGAGCAGTTCTTC. Translated, it gives CASSPLSGLLQNEQFF.

Only one count was recorded for this clone. The CDR3 here is CASSTGLAGQETQYF. The CDR3 nucleotides are TGCGCCAGCAGCACCGGACTAGCGGGGCAAGAGACCCAGTACTTC. The V call is TRBV5-1, the J call TRBJ2-5; 12 nucleotides line up with TRBD2. V shed 4 bases, J shed 2 bases, and the junction held 3 bases outside the gene matches. This CDR3 spans 15 amino acids. Germline CDR1 reads SGHRS; CDR2 reads YFSETQ.

This chain joins TRBV2 and TRBJ2-7; possibly TRBD2 for D (6 bases). Trimming took off 3 bases at V and 0 bases at J, with 12 bases between the two ends. Germline lookup yields CDR1 SNHLY and CDR2 FYNNEI. CDR3 length: 15 amino acids. The CDR3 reads CASSEVAVSSYEQYF. The DNA of the CDR3 is TGTGCCAGCAGTGAGGTAGCGGTGAGCTCCTACGAGCAGTACTTC.

The rearrangement uses TRBV10-3 and TRBJ2-5, with 8 nucleotides matching TRBD1. CDR3 length: 13 residues. V dropped 6 bases and J dropped 3; count of bases not matched to a gene: 3. Germline V gene lookup returns CDR1 ENHRY and CDR2 SYGVKD. This CDR3 reads CAIRGTGEETQYF. The DNA of the CDR3 is TGTGCCATCAGGGGGACAGGCGAAGAGACCCAGTACTTC.

This chain links TRBV4-2 with TRBJ1-4; D remains unclear. The germline gives CDR1 LGHNA, CDR2 YNFKEQ. The V and J ends lost 3 bases and 4 bases respectively, with 9 bases between them. The CDR3 consists of 14 residues. The CDR3 region is CASSQGGFNEKLFF. CDR3 bases: TGTGCCAGCAGCCAGGGAGGGTTTAATGAAAAACTGTTTTTT.

The V call is TRBV9, the J call TRBJ1-2; 7 nucleotides align to TRBD1. Germline CDR1 is SGDLS and CDR2 is YYNGEE. Losses at the gene ends were 0 bases for V and 4 bases for J; bases not matched to a gene: 9. This CDR3 comprises 16 residues. Here the CDR3 DNA reads TGTGCCAGCAGCGTAGCGGGGTGGGGACAGTCCTATGGCTACACCTTC. Translation gives CASSVAGWGQSYGYTF.

The genes are TRBV6-5 and TRBJ2-1; 10 bases fit TRBD2. Germline V gene lookup returns CDR1 MNHEY and CDR2 SVGAGI. The CDR3 runs to 15 residues. V lost 6 bases and J lost 7; bases outside the gene matches: 9. The CDR3 spells CASSLAGAIENEQFF. The CDR3 bases are TGTGCCAGCAGCCTAGCGGGAGCGATCGAGAATGAGCAGTTCTTC.

The rearrangement links TRBV27 to TRBJ2-7; the D is unclear. This CDR3 spans 13 amino acids. V was cut by 5 bases and J by 2 bases, with 10 bases left in between. Germline V CDR1 and CDR2: MNHEY, SMNVEV (reference sequence). As DNA, the CDR3 is TGTGCCAGCAGTAGAATTGGCGCCTACGAGCAGTACTTC. Its translation: CASSRIGAYEQYF.

This chain connects TRBV21-1 to TRBJ2-4. TRBV21-1 constitutes a pseudogene. The CDR3 loop spans 17 amino acids. CDR3 coding DNA: TGTGCCAGCAGCTCCACAAGAGGTGGGGGAGCCAAAAACATTCAGTACTTC. This sequence encodes CASSSTRGGGAKNIQYF.

This chain joins TRBV19 and TRBJ2-1; a possible D gene is TRBD1 (5 bases). CDR3 length: 12 amino acids. The ends were cut back, 3 bases at V and 7 bases at J, with 7 bases in the middle. Germline loops: CDR1 LNHDA, CDR2 SQIVND (reference sequence). The DNA of the CDR3 is TGTGCCAGTAGTATCCCAGGGAATGAGCAGTTCTTC. This sequence encodes CASSIPGNEQFF.

The chain couples TRBV19 to TRBJ2-5, with 10 nucleotides matching TRBD1. V lost 4 bases and J lost 5; bases outside the gene matches: 13. CDR1 is LNHDA, CDR2 SQIVND, per germline (reference sequence). This CDR3 contains 17 residues. CDR3 in DNA: TGTGCCAGTAGTAACCCTGGGACAGGGGCTTTCACGGAGACCCAGTACTTC. Protein sequence: CASSNPGTGAFTETQYF.

This clone came up once. The chain carries TRBV6-6 and TRBJ2-4; 7 nucleotides align to TRBD2. Germline V CDR1 and CDR2: MNHNY, SVGAGI (reference sequence). Unmatched junction bases numbered 5, after V lost 4 bases and J lost 8 bases. The CDR3 contains 13 residues. The CDR3 protein is CASSSPGGDIQYF. CDR3 nucleotide sequence: TGTGCCAGCAGTTCTCCTGGGGGGGACATTCAGTACTTC.